The 11 T cell receptor beta chains below were found in one sample sequenced in a study of T cells in Graves' hyperthyroidism and ophthalmopathy. TCR beta CDR3 sequences were amplified from RNA transcripts. The study used the HTBI primer set for a first-round RT-PCR of the TCR CDR3. TCRdb called the multiplex PCR reads again in MiXCR, with one record for every CDR3 protein. The repertoire includes about 400,000 distinct CDR3 sequences, about 14% of them detected once, and 28% sits in the top ten. The sequencing input was blood. The receptors here all came from a man in his forties or fifties with Graves' ophthalmopathy.

The sample holds one count of this clonotype. Since the CDR3 does not end with the conserved phenylalanine or tryptophan, this likely comes from a read error. The chain uses TRBV15 and TRBJ2-1; 7 bases are a match to TRBD1. J gave up 1 base and V 3 bases, and 6 bases lay outside the gene matches. This CDR3 comprises 16 residues. The V gene's germline CDR1 is LNHNV and CDR2 YYDKDF (reference sequence). CDR3 sequence reads: CATSRKAGGSYNEQFS. The CDR3 DNA follows: TGTGCCACCAGCAGGAAAGCAGGGGGTTCCTACAATGAGCAGTTCTCC.

This clonotype was seen just once. The rearrangement links TRBV12-3 or TRBV12-4 to TRBJ2-1; TRBD2 agrees at 9 bases. The CDR3 is 13 residues long. CDR3 protein: CATTPSGRREQFF. The CDR3 DNA reads as TGTGCTACCACCCCGAGCGGGAGGCGTGAGCAGTTCTTC.

V and J are TRBV7-8 and TRBJ2-1; 7 bases are a match to TRBD1. J gave up 4 bases and V 5 bases, and 2 bases lay outside the gene matches. CDR3 length equals 13 residues. Per germline, CDR1 SGHVS and CDR2 FQNEAQ. CDR3 sequence: CASSEDRYNEQFF. For the CDR3, the DNA is TGTGCCAGCAGCGAGGACAGGTACAATGAGCAGTTCTTC. The complete variable domain, with remaining parts taken from reference TRBV7-8 and TRBJ2-1, reads GAGVSQSPRYKVAKRGQDVALRCDPISGHVSLFWYQQALGQGPEFLTYFQNEAQLDKSGLPSDRFFAERPEGSVSTLKIQRTQQEDSAVYLCASSEDRYNEQFFGPGTRLTVL.

The table lists this clonotype with a few counts. The junction and the germline gene differ at one end; a read error may be behind it. The gene calls are TRBV28 and TRBJ2-5; no firm D call. The germline V gene encodes CDR1 MDHEN and CDR2 SYDVKM. The CDR3 is made up of 16 amino acids. CDR3 region: CASSPSAVAEREAQYF. The CDR3 nucleotides are TGTGCCAGCAGTCCCTCCGCGGTGGCGGAAAGAGAGGCCCAGTACTTC.

In this sample, this clonotype turned up many times. This chain joins TRBV20-1 and TRBJ2-5, with TRBD2 matching over 8 bases. Germline trimming cut 3 bases from V and 4 bases from J; bases unmatched to any gene: 1. The CDR3 sequence is 12 residues long. CDR1 is DFQATT and CDR2 is SNEGSKA in the germline V gene (reference sequence). Here the CDR3 reads CSARLAGETQYF. As DNA, the CDR3 is TGCAGTGCTAGGCTAGCGGGAGAGACCCAGTACTTC.

The rearrangement uses TRBV3-1 and TRBJ2-7; D is unclear. This CDR3 is built from 14 residues. Germline V gene lookup returns CDR1 LGHDT and CDR2 YNNKEL (reference sequence). The V end was cut by 6 bases, the J end by 5 bases, with 17 bases between. The chain's CDR3 is CASSPNVAGHEQYF. The DNA for the CDR3 is TGTGCCAGCAGTCCGAACGTCGCCGGACACGAGCAGTACTTC.

This clonotype was seen at least ten times. V and J are TRBV2 and TRBJ1-2; D gene unclear. Germline CDR1 is SNHLY and CDR2 is FYNNEI. V shed 4 bases and J shed 7 bases, with 13 bases lying between them. The CDR3 contains 13 residues. The CDR3 DNA follows: TGTGCCAGCAGTGGAGAAAGGGAGTCTGGCTACACCTTC. Translating gives CASSGERESGYTF. Filled out from reference TRBV2 and TRBJ1-2, the complete variable domain reads EPEVTQTPSHQVTQMGQEVILRCVPISNHLYFYWYRQILGQKVEFLVSFYNNEISEKSEIFDDQFSVERPDGSNFTLKIRSTKLEDSAMYFCASSGERESGYTFGSGTRLTVV.

Remarks on this clonotype: A much larger clone differs from this one at a single base, so this may be a read error. The V call is TRBV13, the J call TRBJ2-5; TRBD2 might be the D (5 bases). The J call is uncertain, as TRBJ2-1 better fits the DNA end. Germline V CDR1 and CDR2: PRHDT, FYEKMQ (reference sequence). CDR3 length: 12 amino acids. The CDR3: CASSLRAETQFF. CDR3 sequence (DNA): TGTGCCAGCAGCTTGCGGGCAGAGACCCAGTTCTTC.

This clonotype occurred many times. This rearrangement joins TRBV2 to TRBJ1-1, with a tentative D call TRBD1 (5 bases). This CDR3 contains 14 residues. The ends were cut back, 2 bases at V and 3 bases at J, with 10 bases in the middle. Germline CDR1 and CDR2: SNHLY and FYNNEI. The CDR3: CASSERGVHTEAFF. The CDR3 nucleotides are TGTGCCAGCAGTGAACGGGGGGTTCACACTGAAGCTTTCTTT. Full variable domain (rest looked up from reference TRBV2 and TRBJ1-1): EPEVTQTPSHQVTQMGQEVILRCVPISNHLYFYWYRQILGQKVEFLVSFYNNEISEKSEIFDDQFSVERPDGSNFTLKIRSTKLEDSAMYFCASSERGVHTEAFFGQGTRLTVV.

This clonotype appeared a few times. The J gene is TRBJ1-1, the V gene TRBV30; D is undetermined. The germline V and J ends were trimmed by 6 bases and 6 bases, with 17 bases remaining between them. Germline V gives CDR1 GTSNPN, CDR2 SVGIG (reference sequence). The CDR3 length is 13 residues. Written as DNA, the CDR3 is TGTGCCTGTAGAGAATTCGGCCGGTCTGAAGCTTTCTTT. It is translated as CACREFGRSEAFF.

This clonotype was observed at least ten times. The J gene is TRBJ2-1, the V gene TRBV5-1, with TRBD2 identical over 10 bases. Losses at the gene ends were 4 bases for V and 4 bases for J; bases not matched to a gene: 11. The CDR3 has 17 amino acids. Germline V gene sequence: CDR1 SGHRS, CDR2 YFSETQ. CDR3 DNA: TGCGCCAGCAGCCCACGTCTAGCGGGAGTGCAGTACAATGAGCAGTTCTTC. Protein product: CASSPRLAGVQYNEQFF.